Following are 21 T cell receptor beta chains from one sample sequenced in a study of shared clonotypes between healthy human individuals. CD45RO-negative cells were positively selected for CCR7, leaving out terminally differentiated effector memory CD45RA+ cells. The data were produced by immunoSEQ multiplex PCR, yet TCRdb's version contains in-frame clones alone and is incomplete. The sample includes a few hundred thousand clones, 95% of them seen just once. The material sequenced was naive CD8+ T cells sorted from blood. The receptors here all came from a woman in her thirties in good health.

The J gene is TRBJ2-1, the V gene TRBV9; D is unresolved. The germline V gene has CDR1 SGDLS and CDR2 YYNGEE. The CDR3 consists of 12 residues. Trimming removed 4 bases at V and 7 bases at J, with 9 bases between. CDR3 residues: CASSSRPNEQFF. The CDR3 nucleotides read TGTGCCAGCAGCAGCCGGCCTAATGAGCAGTTCTTC.

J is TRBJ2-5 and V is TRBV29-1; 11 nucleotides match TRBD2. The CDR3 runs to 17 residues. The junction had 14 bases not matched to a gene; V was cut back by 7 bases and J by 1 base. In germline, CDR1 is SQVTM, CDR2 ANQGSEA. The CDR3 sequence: CSASGTSGTRGQETQYF. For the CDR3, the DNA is TGCAGCGCCTCCGGGACTAGCGGAACTCGGGGCCAAGAGACCCAGTACTTC.

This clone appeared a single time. The CDR3 coding sequence is TGTGCCAGCAGTGGGGGGACAGGGTACGAGCAGTACTTC. This gives the protein CASSGGTGYEQYF. The chain couples TRBV28 to TRBJ2-7, with TRBD1 matching over 9 bases. The ends lost 5 bases at V and 4 bases at J; junction bases unmatched: 3. The CDR3 length is 13 residues. Per the germline V gene, CDR1 is MDHEN and CDR2 is SYDVKM.

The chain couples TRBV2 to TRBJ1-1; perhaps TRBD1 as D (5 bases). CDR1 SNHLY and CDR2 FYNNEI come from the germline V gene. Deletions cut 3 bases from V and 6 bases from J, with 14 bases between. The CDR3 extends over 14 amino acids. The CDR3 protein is CASSEASGDPEAFF. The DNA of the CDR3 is TGTGCCAGCAGTGAGGCATCCGGGGACCCTGAAGCTTTCTTT.

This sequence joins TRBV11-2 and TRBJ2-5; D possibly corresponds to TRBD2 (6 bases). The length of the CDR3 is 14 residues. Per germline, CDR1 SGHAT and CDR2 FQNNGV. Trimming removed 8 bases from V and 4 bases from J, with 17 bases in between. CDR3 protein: CASGLTRAAETQYF. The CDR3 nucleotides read TGTGCCAGCGGCCTGACTAGAGCAGCAGAGACCCAGTACTTC.

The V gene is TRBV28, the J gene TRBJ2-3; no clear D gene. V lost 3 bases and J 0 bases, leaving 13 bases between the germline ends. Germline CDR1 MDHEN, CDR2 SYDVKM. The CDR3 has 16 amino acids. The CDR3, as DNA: TGTGCCAGCAGTTTTAGTACTGCAACTAGCACAGATACGCAGTATTTT. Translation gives CASSFSTATSTDTQYF.

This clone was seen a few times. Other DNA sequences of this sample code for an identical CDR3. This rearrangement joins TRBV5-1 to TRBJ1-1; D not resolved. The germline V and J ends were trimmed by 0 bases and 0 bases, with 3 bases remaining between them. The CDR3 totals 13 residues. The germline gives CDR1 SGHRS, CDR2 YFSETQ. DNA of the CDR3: TGCGCCAGCAGCTTGGGTTTGAACACTGAAGCTTTCTTT. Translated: CASSLGLNTEAFF.

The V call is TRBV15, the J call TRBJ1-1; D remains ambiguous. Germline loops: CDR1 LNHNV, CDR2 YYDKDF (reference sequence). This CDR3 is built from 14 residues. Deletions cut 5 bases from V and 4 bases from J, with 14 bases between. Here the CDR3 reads CATSLDSYVTEAFF. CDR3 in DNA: TGTGCCACCAGCCTTGACTCCTATGTCACTGAAGCTTTCTTT.

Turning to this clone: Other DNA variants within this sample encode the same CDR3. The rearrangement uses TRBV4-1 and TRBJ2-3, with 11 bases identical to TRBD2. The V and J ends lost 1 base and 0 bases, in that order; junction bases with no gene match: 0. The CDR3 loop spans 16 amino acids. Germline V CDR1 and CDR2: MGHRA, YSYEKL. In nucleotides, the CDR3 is TGCGCCAGCAGCCAAGGACTAGCGGGAAGCACAGATACGCAGTATTTT. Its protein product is CASSQGLAGSTDTQYF.

This CDR3 reads CASSMAQGAYVTEAFF. CDR3 bases: TGTGCCAGTAGTATGGCCCAGGGGGCATATGTGACTGAAGCTTTCTTT. This chain uses TRBV19 with TRBJ1-1; 8 bases are a match to TRBD1. The CDR3 has 16 amino acids. J gave up 5 bases and V 3 bases, and 11 bases lay outside the gene matches. Germline lookup yields CDR1 LNHDA and CDR2 SQIVND (reference sequence).

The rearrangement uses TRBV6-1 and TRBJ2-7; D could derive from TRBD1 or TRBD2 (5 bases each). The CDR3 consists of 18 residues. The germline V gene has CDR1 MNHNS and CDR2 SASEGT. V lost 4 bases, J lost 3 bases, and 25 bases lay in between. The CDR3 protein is CASSAVSLGEEGSYEQYF. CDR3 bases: TGTGCCAGCAGTGCTGTTTCCCTGGGGGAAGAGGGGAGCTACGAGCAGTACTTC.

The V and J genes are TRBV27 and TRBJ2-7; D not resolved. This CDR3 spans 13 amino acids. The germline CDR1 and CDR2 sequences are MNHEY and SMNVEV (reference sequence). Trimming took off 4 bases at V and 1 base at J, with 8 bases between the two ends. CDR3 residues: CASSSERSYEQYF. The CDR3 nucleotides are TGTGCCAGCAGTTCAGAACGGTCCTACGAGCAGTACTTC.

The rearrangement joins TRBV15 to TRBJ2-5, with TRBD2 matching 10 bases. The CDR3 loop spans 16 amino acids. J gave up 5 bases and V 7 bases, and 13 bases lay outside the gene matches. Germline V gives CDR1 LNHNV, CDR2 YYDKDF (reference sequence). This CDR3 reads CATIPRGSGGRETQYF. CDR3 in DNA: TGTGCCACCATCCCGAGGGGTAGCGGGGGGCGTGAGACCCAGTACTTC. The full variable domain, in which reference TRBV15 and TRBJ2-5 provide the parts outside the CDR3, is DAMVIQNPRYQVTQFGKPVTLSCSQTLNHNVMYWYQQKSSQAPKLLFHYYDKDFNNEADTPDNFQSRRPNTSFCFLDIRSPGLGDTAMYLCATIPRGSGGRETQYFGPGTRLLVL.

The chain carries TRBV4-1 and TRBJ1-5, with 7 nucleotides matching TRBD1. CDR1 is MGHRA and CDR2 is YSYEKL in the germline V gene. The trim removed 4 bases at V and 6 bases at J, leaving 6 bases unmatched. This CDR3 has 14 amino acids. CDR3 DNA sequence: TGCGCCAGCAGCCCGAGACAGGGATTTCAGCCCCAGCATTTT. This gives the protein CASSPRQGFQPQHF.

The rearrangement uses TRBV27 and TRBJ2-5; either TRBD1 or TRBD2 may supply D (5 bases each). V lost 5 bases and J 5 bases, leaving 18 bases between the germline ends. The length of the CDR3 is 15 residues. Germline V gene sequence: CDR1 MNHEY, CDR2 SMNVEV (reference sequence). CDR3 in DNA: TGTGCCAGCAGTCCCTCTGGGGGTAATTCGGAGACCCAGTACTTC. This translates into CASSPSGGNSETQYF.

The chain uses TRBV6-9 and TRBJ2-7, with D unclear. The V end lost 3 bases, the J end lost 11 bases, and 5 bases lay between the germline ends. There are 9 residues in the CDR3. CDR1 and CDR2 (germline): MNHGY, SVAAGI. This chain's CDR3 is CASSYPKYF. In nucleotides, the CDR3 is TGTGCCAGCAGTTACCCGAAGTACTTC.

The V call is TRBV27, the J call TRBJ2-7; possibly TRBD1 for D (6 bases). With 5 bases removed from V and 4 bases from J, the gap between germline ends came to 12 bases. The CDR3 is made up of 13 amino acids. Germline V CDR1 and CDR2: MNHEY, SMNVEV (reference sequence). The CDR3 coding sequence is TGTGCCAGCAGTACCCGGACAGAGTACGAGCAGTACTTC. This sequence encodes CASSTRTEYEQYF.

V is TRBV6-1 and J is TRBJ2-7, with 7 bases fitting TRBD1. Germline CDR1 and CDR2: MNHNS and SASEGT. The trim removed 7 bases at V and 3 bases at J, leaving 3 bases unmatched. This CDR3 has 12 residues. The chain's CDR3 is CASKDRVYEQYF. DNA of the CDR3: TGTGCCAGCAAAGACAGGGTCTACGAGCAGTACTTC.

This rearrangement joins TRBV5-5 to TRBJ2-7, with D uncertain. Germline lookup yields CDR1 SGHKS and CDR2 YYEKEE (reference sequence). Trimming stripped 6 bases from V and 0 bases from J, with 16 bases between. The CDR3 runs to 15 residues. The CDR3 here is CASITRLSGSYEQYF. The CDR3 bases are TGTGCCAGCATCACGAGGTTAAGTGGCTCCTACGAGCAGTACTTC.

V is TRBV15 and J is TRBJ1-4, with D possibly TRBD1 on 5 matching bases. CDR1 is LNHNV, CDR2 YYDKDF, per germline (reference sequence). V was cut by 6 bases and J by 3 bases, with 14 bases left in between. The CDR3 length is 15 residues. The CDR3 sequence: CATSYQGNSNEKLFF. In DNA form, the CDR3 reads TGTGCCACCAGTTATCAGGGTAATTCTAATGAAAAACTGTTTTTT.

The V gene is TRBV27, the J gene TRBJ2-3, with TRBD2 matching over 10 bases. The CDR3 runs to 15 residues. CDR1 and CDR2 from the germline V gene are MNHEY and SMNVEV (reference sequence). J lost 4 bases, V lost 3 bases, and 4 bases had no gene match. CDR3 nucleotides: TGTGCCAGCAGTTTCTCCCTAGCGGGAGCAGATACGCAGTATTTT. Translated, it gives CASSFSLAGADTQYF.